This record looks at one T cell receptor (beta chain) sequence and its context. This clonotype was seen more than once but under ten times. The antigen it binds to is not known. Without the conserved terminal phenylalanine or tryptophan, this CDR3 likely stems from a read error. Library preparation employed 5' RACE. TCRdb lists the instrument as NextSeq 500. The TCR library protocol attached a unique molecular identifier to each TCR cDNA molecule to allow correction of PCR and sequencing errors. The authors processed their data as follows. Decombinator tools were used for TCR identification, UMI-based error correction and CDR3 extraction. TCRs above a frequency of 2 per 1,000, corresponding to the top 1% of the tumor frequency distribution, were defined as expanded. Rényi diversity was computed with the R vegan package after subsampling each repertoire 100 times to 5,000 TCRs. To build CDR3 similarity networks, amino acid triplet string-kernel similarity was used, and CDR3s were connected when their pairwise similarity was above 0.82. Clones were called with MiXCR by TCRdb after fastp trimmed the public reads at Q25, and only in-frame beta chains were retained. Each record represents a unique CDR3 protein, reported with the most common genes and DNA among its rows. The V and J calls come from TCRdb's annotation, not from the publication. The sample records about 94,000 distinct CDR3 sequences, approximately 19% of which are singletons. The ten largest clonotypes hold roughly a fifth of the sample.

CDR1 and CDR2, looked up from the germline V gene, are SGHRS and YFSETQ. Here V drops 1 base and J drops 2 bases, and the junction holds 4 bases not matched to any gene. The CDR3 spans 16 residues, counting both ends. Only CDR3 DNA remains: 48 bases, in frame from the first base. Reading the label with the study, this specimen's time point is: blood at routine non-recurrence follow-up after resection. Whole RNA extracted from tumor and nontumor lung tissue, or from cryopreserved PBMC samples, was used for TCR sequencing without cell sorting. Patients were selected for TCR sequencing only if sufficient RNA was available from at least two tumor regions. This sample was included in a study of spatial heterogeneity in lung cancer (dated by TCRdb to about 2019). In the study overall: Donors were 65 to 85 patients with early-stage, untreated non-small cell lung cancer from the lung TRACERx cohort. At surgery, about 210 tumor regions, 61 to 75 matched nontumor lung samples and 56 PBMC samples were TCR-sequenced for both alpha and beta chains. Follow-up PBMC samples were sequenced whenever the samples were available, and the median time to follow-up was roughly two years after resection. In non-small cell lung cancer, the study made a quantitative comparison of TCR alpha and beta repertoires among multiple tumor regions, matched nontumor lung and blood. Nonsynonymous mutation counts, determined by whole-exome sequencing of tumor tissue, were related to features of the TCR repertoire. Beta-chain transcripts were consistently detected in greater numbers than alpha-chain transcripts, which likely reflects a higher abundance of beta-chain transcripts. In the raw uncorrected reads, each unique combination of TCR and UMI appeared more than ten times on average. The full study reports these points: Ubiquitous expanded tumor TCRs were detected in blood more often at tumor resection than at routine follow-up. Only around 14 patients were included in the comparisons of baseline and follow-up blood repertoires. Additional single-cell paired TCR alpha and beta sequencing was considered necessary to confirm, at a functional level, the hypothesis that regional TCRs recognize regional mutations.

The source material was PBMCs, sampled at follow-up. The chain couples TRBV5-1 to TRBJ2-2, with 8 middle bases fitting TRBD2. The clonotype comes from a male donor with early-stage non-small cell lung cancer. The DNA reads TGCGCCAGCAGCTTGTCAGGACTAGCAAACACCGGGGAGCTGTTTTCT. This gives the protein CASSLSGLANTGELFS.